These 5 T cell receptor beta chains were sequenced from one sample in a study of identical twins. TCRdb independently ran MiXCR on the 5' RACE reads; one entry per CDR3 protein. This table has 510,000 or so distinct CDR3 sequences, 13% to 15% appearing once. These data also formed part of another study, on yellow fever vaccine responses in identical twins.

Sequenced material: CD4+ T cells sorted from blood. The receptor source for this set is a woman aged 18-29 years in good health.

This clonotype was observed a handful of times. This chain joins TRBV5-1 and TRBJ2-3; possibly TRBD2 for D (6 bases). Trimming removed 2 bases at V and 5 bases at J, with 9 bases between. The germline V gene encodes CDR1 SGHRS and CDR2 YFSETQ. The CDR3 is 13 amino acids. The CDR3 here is CASSFGGVDTQYF. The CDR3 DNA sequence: TGCGCCAGCAGCTTCGGGGGAGTAGATACGCAGTATTTT.

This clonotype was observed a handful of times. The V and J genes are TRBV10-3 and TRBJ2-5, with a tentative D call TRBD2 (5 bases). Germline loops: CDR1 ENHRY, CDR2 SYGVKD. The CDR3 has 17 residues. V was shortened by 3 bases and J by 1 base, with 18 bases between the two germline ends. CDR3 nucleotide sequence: TGTGCCATCAGTGAAAGGGAGCTCCGGACGGGCCAAGAGACCCAGTACTTC. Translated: CAISERELRTGQETQYF.

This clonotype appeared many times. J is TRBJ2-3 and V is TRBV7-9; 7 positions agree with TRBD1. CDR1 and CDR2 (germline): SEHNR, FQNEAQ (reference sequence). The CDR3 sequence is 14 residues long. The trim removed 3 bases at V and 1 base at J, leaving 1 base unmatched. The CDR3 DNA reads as TGTGCCAGCAGCTTCGGGACAGGCACAGATACGCAGTATTTT. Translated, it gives CASSFGTGTDTQYF.

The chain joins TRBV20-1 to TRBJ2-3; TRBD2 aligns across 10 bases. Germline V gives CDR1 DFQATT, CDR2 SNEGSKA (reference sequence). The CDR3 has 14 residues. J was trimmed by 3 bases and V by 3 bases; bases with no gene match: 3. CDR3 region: CSASPAGGTDTQYF. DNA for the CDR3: TGCAGTGCTAGTCCAGCGGGAGGGACAGATACGCAGTATTTT.

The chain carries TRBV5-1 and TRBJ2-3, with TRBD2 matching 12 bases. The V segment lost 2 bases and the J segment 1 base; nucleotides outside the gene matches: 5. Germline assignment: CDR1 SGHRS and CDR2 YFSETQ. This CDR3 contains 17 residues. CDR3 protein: CASSLRLAGVGTDTQYF. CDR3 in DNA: TGCGCCAGCAGCTTAAGACTAGCGGGAGTAGGCACAGATACGCAGTATTTT. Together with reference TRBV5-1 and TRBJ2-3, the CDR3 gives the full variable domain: KAGVTQTPRYLIKTRGQQVTLSCSPISGHRSVSWYQQTPGQGLQFLFEYFSETQRNKGNFPGRFSGRQFSNSRSEMNVSTLELGDSALYLCASSLRLAGVGTDTQYFGPGTRLTVL.